This entry concerns a single T cell receptor (beta chain). This clone was seen once. The antigen it recognizes is unknown. No much larger clonotype is one base removed from it; base qualities were not supplied. The cohort consisted of 650 to 850 healthy bone marrow donors. At the time of sampling, all cohort members were nominally healthy, though unrecorded immune exposures were likely present. The donor tested CMV seronegative and was one of the 352 seronegative cohort members. Each donor provided a peripheral blood sample, and peripheral blood mononuclear cells were used for TCR beta sequencing. Genomic DNA extraction from the blood cell samples was performed with the Qiagen DNeasy Blood Extraction Kit. Libraries were prepared through the immunoSEQ multiplex PCR assay. For the multiplex PCR, a mixture combining 60 forward primers for TCR Vbeta segments and 13 reverse primers for TCR Jbeta segments was used. A multiplex PCR assay on genomic DNA amplified the CDR3 region of rearranged TCR beta genes. On the Illumina HiSeq System, the amplified TCR beta libraries were sequenced as 87-base-pair reads. The paper's processing steps were these. A later analysis tallied tens of millions of unique TCR beta chains across the 610 or so repertoires, and some 10 million of those chains were shared by two or more donors. A nearest-neighbor algorithm error-corrected the raw reads and collapsed the reads into unique sequences, merging closely related sequences to remove PCR and sequencing errors. V, D and J gene segments were assigned by aligning CDR3 sequences to IMGT reference sequences. For a sequence to be retained, at least a six-nucleotide match to both a V gene segment and a J gene segment was required. A rearrangement counted as productive if the CDR3 had no stop codons and remained in frame with V and J, and every other rearrangement counted as non-productive. CDR3 was defined by IMGT convention, running from the second conserved V-encoded cysteine to the conserved J-encoded phenylalanine. In an earlier analysis of some 550 of the donors, sequences lacking an unambiguous match to a single V gene segment were excluded. An earlier analysis of 550 to 650 of the donors classified V segments as functional when productive rearrangements were above 56.7% and as segregating when the standard deviation between donors was above 5%. To diagnose cytomegalovirus status from the catalog of TCR beta chain sequences, a statistical classification framework was built. In a later analysis, V and J genes were assigned by comparing TCR nucleotide sequences against IMGT/GENE-DB human TR gene sequences. Using the TCRdist pipeline, a later analysis assigned CDR3 sequences along with most-parsimonious VDJ recombination scenarios. In a later analysis, every TCR beta chain was defined by the combination of its CDR3 amino acid sequence and its V-gene family, and reads without a unique V-gene family were dropped. A later analysis removed nearly 600 highly shared, low-generation-probability nucleotide sequences to deal with suspected cross-contamination and a sequencing artifact. A later analysis calculated a clonal expansion index for each public chain from normalized within-repertoire ranks of inferred template counts. Generation probabilities in a later analysis came from a VDJ recombination model fitted to out-of-frame rearrangements, and those results were checked against IGoR. Hypergeometric tests were used in a later analysis to score TCR-TCR, TCR-HLA and TCR-CMV co-occurrence, with a repertoire-size bias correction applied to the TCR pairs. A later analysis estimated false discovery rates by permuting HLA or CMV assignments 20 times. In a later analysis, co-occurring TCRs were grouped using DBSCAN, with TCRdist sequence similarity added in when clustering inside HLA-allele-positive subsets. Repertoires with fewer than 30,000 or more than 120,000 public chains, plus five repertoires with anomalous nucleotide sharing, were excluded from co-occurrence clustering. Entries here come from immuneACCESS through TCRdb and include only in-frame sequences with V and J called. Some clones fail to appear in such tables; in the studies checked, an unresolved V gene covers under half of the shortfall, and the cause of the remainder is unknown. D and trimming come from the DNA, and the V and J calls and clone size come from that table. This sample comprises 90,000 to 110,000 clones, 69% of them detected only once. The ten largest clones take up 2.5% to 3.5% of the sample.

V is clipped by 5 bases and J by 3 bases, and the sequence between their germline boundaries is 19 bases long. Including the terminal cysteine and phenylalanine, the CDR3 comprises 16 residues. Of all the DNA, just the CDR3 is kept, 48 bases in frame from base 1. The germline V gene yields SGHTA for CDR1 and FQGNSA for CDR2. The sample originates from a study of cytomegalovirus exposure and HLA in healthy donors (TCRdb year 2017). Regarding the research as a whole: In an earlier analysis of approximately 640 of the donors, under 300 Gb of sequence data and 117 million unique TCR beta sequences from roughly 180 million T cells were reported. The genetic ancestry cluster associated with self-reported Caucasian donors included 65% to 90% of the roughly 400 genotyped donors. Every repertoire in the discovery cohort had been generated on one and the same sequencing platform. The study profiled the T cell repertoires of around 700 subjects by immunosequencing and related them to cytomegalovirus serostatus. The number of typed donors differed by locus: 629-630 for A, B, C, DRB1 and DQB1; 500 to 550 for DQA1; roughly 600 for DPA1; and some 450 for DPB1. An earlier analysis of approximately 500 of the donors applied high-throughput TCR beta sequencing to assess whether each TCR beta V gene segment acted as functional or pseudogenic. To study patterns of TCR occurrence, a later analysis re-analyzed previously published TCR beta repertoires from 650 to 750 donors and added high-resolution HLA genotyping. Genome-wide SNP genotypes for about 60% of the roughly 700 donors were used in a later genetic analysis, which treated that subset as a discovery cohort. About 280 gigabases of sequencing data and around 85 million unique TCR sequences made up an early release that covered several hundred HLA-typed donors. In addition to the first cohort of 500 to 850 subjects, a separate validation cohort of over 90 different subjects was used. Donor age, sex, ethnicity and CMV serostatus were compiled together with the repertoire data. The study aimed to test whether signatures of past pathogen exposure could be identified by cataloging public T cell receptors. To predict cytomegalovirus infection status, the study brought together high-throughput TCR immunosequencing, statistical association of individual TCRs with disease status, and machine learning. On average, roughly 250,000 unique TCR beta nucleotide sequences were sequenced per donor among some 430 genotyped donors of the cohort, with roughly 18% of those sequences being non-productive. Rather than using new phenotypic data, the later analysis identified candidate immune exposures from TCR beta sequences and from how often those sequences occurred across donors. Both class I and class II loci were covered by HLA typing, at four-digit resolution. About five DR-DQ haplotypes were treated as single units for association and clustering because of strong linkage in the cohort. The investigation overall reported the following: Correlated functional status among segregating V segments might be attributable to linkage disequilibrium, but an unknown experimental factor could not be ruled out. The authors suggested that the approach could potentially be generalized to other disease states and immunological phenotypes. In a later analysis, HLA-associated TCR beta chains showed more clonal expansion and lower generation probabilities than non-associated chains that were equally common. Over 15 rarely observed V segments, including chromosome 9 orphons, were excluded from the earlier analysis of about 500 of the donors because counts were too low. The classifier was reported to diagnose cytomegalovirus status with high specificity and sensitivity in both the original and validation cohorts. Some IMGT-functional V segments, including TRBV6-2 and TRBV6-3, could not be distinguished by the 87-base-pair reads and were therefore excluded. According to a later genetic analysis, donors in an Asian-associated ancestry cluster had fewer N-insertions in productive TCRs than the approximately 700-donor mean. When HLA alleles, especially DR and DQ, strongly co-occurred, attributing TCR associations to individual alleles was difficult. A cluster of highly shared sequence variants was judged likely to be a technical artifact of the sequencing pipeline. V-gene and J-gene trimming of TCR beta chains was associated with a missense DCLRE1C variant in a later genetic analysis, and the association was replicated in an independent cohort. The cohort was sequenced for TCR beta chains only, and without alpha or paired-chain data the features that could be detected were limited. A later analysis found that TCR association rates varied across HLA loci, with DRB1 alleles showing the most associated TCRs and HLA-C alleles the fewest. Broadly in line with IMGT annotations, most TCR beta V segments showed up in productive rearrangements about 87% or about 30% of the time in an earlier analysis of some 590 of the donors. Roughly uniform sequencing depth across donors was assumed in presence/absence analyses, although this assumption may not hold. In a later analysis, several top co-occurrence clusters were reported to appear linked to parvovirus B19, influenza, CMV and Epstein-Barr virus. While some public TCRs were present in many individuals, most TCR sequences turned up only very rarely across donors. Immune exposure information for the cohort was limited to CMV serostatus. In vitro tests confirmed that a few of the cytomegalovirus-associated TCR beta chains recognize cytomegalovirus antigens. A later analysis associated 15,000 to 20,000 TCR beta sequences with specific HLA alleles at a false discovery rate of 0.05. A further reported finding was that TCR beta sequences accurately predicted the HLA-A and HLA-B alleles for most subjects in the first cohort. HLA typing was unavailable for some donors at each locus, so association tests used only the typed subset. In the study, roughly 160 TCR beta chains were listed as associated with cytomegalovirus. In a later analysis, most CMV-associated TCR beta chains were found to appear HLA-restricted, with HLA associations seemingly driven largely by CMV exposure.

Sequencing was performed on PBMCs. The chain is encoded by TRBV7-2 joined to TRBJ1-2; a tentative D match to TRBD1 spans 5 bases. The sequence came from a man aged 25-40 years in good health and CMV-seronegative. The CDR3 has the sequence CASSVVFWGEHYGYTF. At the DNA level, the sequence is TGTGCCAGCAGCGTAGTCTTCTGGGGGGAGCACTATGGCTACACCTTC.